This T cell receptor beta chain was identified in a study of long-term antiretroviral therapy in people with HIV. immunoSEQ v3.0 was run at survey level. Sequencing efforts were directed toward roughly 40,000-55,000 T-cell genomes per sample. Measured with immunoSEQ multiplex PCR; TCRdb has only the in-frame clones, and not every one. The table shows just under 8,000 clones, with 81% occurring only once. Clinicians in the United States treated all participants with HIV. Study findings and constraints: Following ART, diversity rose but still fell short of transplant donor controls. Older ART regimens were possibly in use when the blood was collected between about 2003 and 2017.

As regards this clone: Its antigen is not identified.

CDR1 and CDR2 (germline): MNHNS, SASEGT. There are 14 residues in the CDR3. With 4 bases clipped from V and 7 bases from J, the junction kept 8 bases outside the gene matches. The source of this sequence is a man in his forties with HIV. The material sequenced was unsorted PBMCs, taken nearly 2.7 years before starting antiretroviral therapy. This chain connects TRBV6-1 to TRBJ2-7; the match to TRBD1 covers 9 bases. CDR3 nucleotide sequence: TGTGCCAGCAGTGGGGGACAGGGCCTTCCGGAGCAGTACTTC. Its translation: CASSGGQGLPEQYF.